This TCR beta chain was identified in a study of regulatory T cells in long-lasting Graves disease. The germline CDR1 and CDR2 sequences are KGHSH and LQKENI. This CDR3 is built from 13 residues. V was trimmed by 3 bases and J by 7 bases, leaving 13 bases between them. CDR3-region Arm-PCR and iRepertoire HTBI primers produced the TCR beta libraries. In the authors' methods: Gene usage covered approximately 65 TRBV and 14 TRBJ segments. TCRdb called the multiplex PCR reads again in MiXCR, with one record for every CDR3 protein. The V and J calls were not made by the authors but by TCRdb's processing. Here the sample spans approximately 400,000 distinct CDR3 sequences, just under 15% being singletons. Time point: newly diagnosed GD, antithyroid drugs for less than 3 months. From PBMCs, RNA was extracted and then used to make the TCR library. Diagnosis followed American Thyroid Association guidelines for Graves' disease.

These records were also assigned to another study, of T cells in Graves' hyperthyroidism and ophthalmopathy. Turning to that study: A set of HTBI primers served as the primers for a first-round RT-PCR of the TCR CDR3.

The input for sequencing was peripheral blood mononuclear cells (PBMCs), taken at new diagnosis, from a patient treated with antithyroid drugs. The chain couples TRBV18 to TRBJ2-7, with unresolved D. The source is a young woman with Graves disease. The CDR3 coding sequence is TGTGCCAGCTCACCGGCCAGCCGGCGGGAGCAGTACTTC. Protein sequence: CASSPASRREQYF.